The entry that follows covers one TCR beta chain sequence. Its antigen is currently unknown. One junction end disagrees with the germline gene, perhaps due to a read error. Each CDR3 protein gets one entry after TCRdb re-called the reads with MiXCR. The sample records over 450,000 distinct CDR3 sequences, approximately 11% being singletons. The source of the sample is a study of T cell repertoires in cytomegalovirus infection. Study at large: Indications of both CMV infection and matching HLA type were provided by public TCR beta signatures. Whole-study findings and limits: Summed frequency of public TCR beta families distinguished CMV carriers with the relevant HLA. Dominating the ex vivo response were TCR beta clonotypes that were CMV-specific and HLA-C-restricted.

Germline CDR1 PRHDT, CDR2 FYEKMQ (reference sequence). The CDR3 loop spans 17 amino acids. Sequencing was carried out using PBMCs. J is TRBJ1-3 and V is TRBV13, with 8 bases that match TRBD1. This TCR derives from a human donor in good health (CMV status not recorded). Some clones in this sample may be carry-over from other donors' samples. The CDR3 here is CASSWGTGMLSGNTKYF. In DNA, the CDR3 is TGTGCCAGCAGCTGGGGGACAGGCATGCTCTCTGGAAACACCAAATATTTT.